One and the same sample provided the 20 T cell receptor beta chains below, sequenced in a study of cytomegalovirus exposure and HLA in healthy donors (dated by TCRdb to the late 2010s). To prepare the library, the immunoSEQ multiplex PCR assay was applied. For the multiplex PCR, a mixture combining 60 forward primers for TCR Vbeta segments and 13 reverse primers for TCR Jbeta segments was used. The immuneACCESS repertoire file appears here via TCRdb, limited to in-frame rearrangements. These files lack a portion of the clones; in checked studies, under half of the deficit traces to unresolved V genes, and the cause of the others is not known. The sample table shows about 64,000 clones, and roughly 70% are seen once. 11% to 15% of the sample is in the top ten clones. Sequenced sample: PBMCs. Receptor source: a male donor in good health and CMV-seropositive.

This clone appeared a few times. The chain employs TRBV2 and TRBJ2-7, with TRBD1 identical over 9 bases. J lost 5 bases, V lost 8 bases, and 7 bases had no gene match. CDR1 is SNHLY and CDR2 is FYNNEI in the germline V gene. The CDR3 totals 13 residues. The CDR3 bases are TGTGCCAGCCGAGGACAGGGGAAGGACGAGCAGTACTTC. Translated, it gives CASRGQGKDEQYF.

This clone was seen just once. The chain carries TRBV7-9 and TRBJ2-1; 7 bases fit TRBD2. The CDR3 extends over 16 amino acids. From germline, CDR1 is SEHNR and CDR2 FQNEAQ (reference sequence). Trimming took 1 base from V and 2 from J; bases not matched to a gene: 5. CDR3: CASSLGAGVAYNEQFF. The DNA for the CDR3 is TGTGCCAGCAGCTTAGGGGCGGGAGTGGCCTACAATGAGCAGTTCTTC.

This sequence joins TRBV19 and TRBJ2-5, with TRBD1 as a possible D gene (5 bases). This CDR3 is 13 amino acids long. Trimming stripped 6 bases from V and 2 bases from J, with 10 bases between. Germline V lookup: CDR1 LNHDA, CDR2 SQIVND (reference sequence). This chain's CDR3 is CASSPREQETQYF. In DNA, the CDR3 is TGTGCCAGTAGCCCCAGGGAACAAGAGACCCAGTACTTC.

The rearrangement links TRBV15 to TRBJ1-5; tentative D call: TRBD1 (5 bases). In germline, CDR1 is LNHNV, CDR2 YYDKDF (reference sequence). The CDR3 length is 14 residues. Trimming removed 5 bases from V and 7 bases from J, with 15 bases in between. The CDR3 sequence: CATSLEGVGQPQHF. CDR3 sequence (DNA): TGTGCCACCAGCTTGGAAGGGGTAGGCCAGCCCCAGCATTTT.

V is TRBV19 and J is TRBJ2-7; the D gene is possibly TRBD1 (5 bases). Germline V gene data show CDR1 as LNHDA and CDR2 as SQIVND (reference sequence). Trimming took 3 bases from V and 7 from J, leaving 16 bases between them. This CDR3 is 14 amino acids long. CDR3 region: CASSMGLGLGEQYF. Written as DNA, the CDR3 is TGTGCCAGTAGTATGGGGCTGGGTTTGGGGGAGCAGTACTTC.

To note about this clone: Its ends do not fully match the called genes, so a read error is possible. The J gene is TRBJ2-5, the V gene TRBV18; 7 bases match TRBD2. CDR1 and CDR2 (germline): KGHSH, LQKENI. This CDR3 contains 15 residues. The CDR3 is CASSPLARGEETQYF. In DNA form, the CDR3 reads TGTGCCAGCTCCCCACTAGCGCGGGGAGAAGAGACCCAGTACTTC.

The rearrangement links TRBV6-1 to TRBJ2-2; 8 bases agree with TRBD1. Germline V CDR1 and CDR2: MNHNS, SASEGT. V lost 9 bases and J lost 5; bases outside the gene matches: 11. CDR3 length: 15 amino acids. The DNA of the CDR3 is TGTGCCAGTAAATCCTTCGGACAGGGAACCGGGGAGCTGTTTTTT. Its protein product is CASKSFGQGTGELFF.

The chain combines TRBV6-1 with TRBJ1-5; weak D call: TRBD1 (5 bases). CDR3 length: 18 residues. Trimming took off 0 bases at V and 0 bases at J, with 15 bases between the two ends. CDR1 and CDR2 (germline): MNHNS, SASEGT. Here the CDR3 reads CASSEAGGTSFSNQPQHF. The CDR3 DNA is TGTGCCAGCAGTGAAGCCGGCGGGACTAGCTTTAGCAATCAGCCCCAGCATTTT.

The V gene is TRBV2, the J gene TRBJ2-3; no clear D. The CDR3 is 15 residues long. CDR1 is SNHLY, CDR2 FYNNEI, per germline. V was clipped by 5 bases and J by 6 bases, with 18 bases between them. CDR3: CASSRLRLEFDTQYF. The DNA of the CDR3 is TGTGCCAGCAGTCGACTCAGACTTGAATTTGATACGCAGTATTTT. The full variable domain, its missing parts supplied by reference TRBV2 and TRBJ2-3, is EPEVTQTPSHQVTQMGQEVILRCVPISNHLYFYWYRQILGQKVEFLVSFYNNEISEKSEIFDDQFSVERPDGSNFTLKIRSTKLEDSAMYFCASSRLRLEFDTQYFGPGTRLTVL.

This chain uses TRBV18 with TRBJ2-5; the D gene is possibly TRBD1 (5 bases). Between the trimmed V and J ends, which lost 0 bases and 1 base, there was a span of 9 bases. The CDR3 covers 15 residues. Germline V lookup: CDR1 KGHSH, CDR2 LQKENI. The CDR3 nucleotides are TGTGCCAGCTCACCACCTCAGGGAACCCAAGAGACCCAGTACTTC. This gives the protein CASSPPQGTQETQYF.

CDR3 DNA: TGCGCCAGCAGCCTAAGGACAGAATTCACAGATACGCAGTATTTT. Translating gives CASSLRTEFTDTQYF. This chain connects TRBV5-1 to TRBJ2-3; the D gene is possibly TRBD1 (6 bases). The germline CDR1 and CDR2 sequences are SGHRS and YFSETQ. The CDR3 extends over 15 amino acids. Trimming removed 4 bases from V and 2 bases from J, with 14 bases in between.

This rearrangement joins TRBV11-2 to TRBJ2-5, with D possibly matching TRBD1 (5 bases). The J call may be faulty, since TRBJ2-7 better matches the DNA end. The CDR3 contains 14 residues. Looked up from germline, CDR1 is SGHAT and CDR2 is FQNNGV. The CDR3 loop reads CASSLTVRDYEQYF. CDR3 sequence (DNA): TGTGCCAGCAGCTTAACGGTCAGGGACTACGAGCAGTACTTC.

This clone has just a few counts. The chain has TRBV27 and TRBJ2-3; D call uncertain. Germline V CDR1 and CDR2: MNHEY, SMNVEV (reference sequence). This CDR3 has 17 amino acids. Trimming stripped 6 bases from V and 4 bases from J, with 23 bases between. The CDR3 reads CASSPGRQRGFADTQYF. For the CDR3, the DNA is TGTGCCAGCAGCCCTGGTCGGCAGAGAGGTTTTGCAGATACGCAGTATTTT.

The CDR3, as DNA: TGTGCCAGTAGTATGGGAGGGGCTGGCGGGAGCAAAAACAATGAGCAGTTCTTC. Translated: CASSMGGAGGSKNNEQFF. V is TRBV19 and J is TRBJ2-1; 7 bases line up with TRBD2. Trimming took 3 bases from V and 5 from J; bases not matched to a gene: 16. The CDR3 extends over 18 amino acids. Germline V lookup: CDR1 LNHDA, CDR2 SQIVND (reference sequence).

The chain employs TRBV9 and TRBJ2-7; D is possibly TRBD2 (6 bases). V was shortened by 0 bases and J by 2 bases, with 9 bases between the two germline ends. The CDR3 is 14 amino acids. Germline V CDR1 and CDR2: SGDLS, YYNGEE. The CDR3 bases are TGTGCCAGCAGCGTAGCGGACTACGCCTACGAGCAGTACTTC. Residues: CASSVADYAYEQYF.

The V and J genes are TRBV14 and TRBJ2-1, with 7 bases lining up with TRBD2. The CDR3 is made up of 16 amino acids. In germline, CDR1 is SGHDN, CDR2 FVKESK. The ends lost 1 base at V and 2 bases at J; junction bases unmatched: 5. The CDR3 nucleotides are TGTGCCAGCAGCCAAGTGGGAGGGATAACCTACAATGAGCAGTTCTTC. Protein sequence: CASSQVGGITYNEQFF.

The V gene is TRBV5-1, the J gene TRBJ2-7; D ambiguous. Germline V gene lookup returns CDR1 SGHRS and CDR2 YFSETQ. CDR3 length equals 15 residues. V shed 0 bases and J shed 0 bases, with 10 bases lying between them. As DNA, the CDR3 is TGCGCCAGCAGCTTGGCCGGTTCTCTCTCCTACGAGCAGTACTTC. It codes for CASSLAGSLSYEQYF.

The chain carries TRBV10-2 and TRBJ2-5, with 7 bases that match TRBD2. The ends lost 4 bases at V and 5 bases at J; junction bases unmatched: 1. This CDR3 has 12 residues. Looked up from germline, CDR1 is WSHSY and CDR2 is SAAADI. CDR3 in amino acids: CASSAGRETQYF. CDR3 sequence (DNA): TGCGCCAGCAGTGCCGGGAGGGAGACCCAGTACTTC.

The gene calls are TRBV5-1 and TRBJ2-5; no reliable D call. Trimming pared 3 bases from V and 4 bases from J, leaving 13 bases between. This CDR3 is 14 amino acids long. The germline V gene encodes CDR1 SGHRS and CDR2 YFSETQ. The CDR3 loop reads CASSSPDRGETQYF. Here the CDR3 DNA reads TGCGCCAGCAGCTCACCTGACCGCGGAGAGACCCAGTACTTC.

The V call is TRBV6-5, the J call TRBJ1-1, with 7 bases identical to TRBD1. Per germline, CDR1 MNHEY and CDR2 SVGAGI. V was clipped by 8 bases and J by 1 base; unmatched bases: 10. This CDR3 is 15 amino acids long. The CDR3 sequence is CASLTAQGGNTEAFF. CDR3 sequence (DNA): TGTGCCAGCCTCACGGCGCAGGGGGGGAACACTGAAGCTTTCTTT.